The present T cell receptor beta chain was sequenced within a study of T cells after yellow fever vaccination. General observations from the study: The appearance of a small share of clonotypes in both CD4 and CD8 compartments was observed.

V lost 5 bases to trimming and J lost 6 bases, with 18 bases between them. Germline CDR1 is SEHNR and CDR2 is FQNEAQ (reference sequence). This CDR3 has 15 amino acids. This clonotype has just a few counts. Its target is not known. Each CDR3 protein gets one entry after TCRdb re-called the 5' RACE reads with MiXCR. The sample yields 620,000 or so distinct CDR3 sequences, about a sixth seen once. The chain is built from TRBV7-9 and TRBJ2-3; D is perhaps TRBD2 (6 bases). The TCR originated in a man aged 18 to 29 who received the YFV17D yellow fever vaccine. Specimen: PBMCs, collected about 5 days after the first yellow fever vaccination. The CDR3 protein is CASSPWSSGRDTQYF. DNA of the CDR3: TGTGCCAGCAGCCCCTGGAGTAGCGGTAGGGATACGCAGTATTTT.